Below, 8 T cell receptor beta chains from the same sample are listed, as sequenced in a study of radiotherapy plus CTLA-4 blockade in lung cancer. TCRdb's copy holds only in-frame clones and misses some; the assay was immunoSEQ multiplex PCR. The table records roughly 86,000 clones, around 83% of them present only once. Here the sequenced sample was peripheral blood, taken from a patient treated with radiotherapy plus ipilimumab. These receptors were obtained from a human donor with non-small cell lung cancer who had stable disease on radiotherapy plus ipilimumab.

V and J are TRBV2 and TRBJ2-7, with D unresolved. This CDR3 has 13 residues. CDR1 and CDR2 from the germline V gene are SNHLY and FYNNEI. With 4 bases removed from V and 5 bases from J, the gap between germline ends came to 12 bases. The chain's CDR3 is CASSGTRTHEQYF. In DNA form, the CDR3 reads TGTGCCAGCAGTGGGACCAGAACCCACGAGCAGTACTTC.

The V and J genes are TRBV28 and TRBJ1-2, with D unclear. The germline V and J ends were trimmed by 6 bases and 14 bases, with 19 bases remaining between them. Germline-derived CDR1 and CDR2 are MDHEN and SYDVKM. The CDR3 is made up of 12 amino acids. The CDR3 reads CASSPRPFDRTF. The CDR3, as DNA: TGTGCCAGCAGCCCGCGTCCGTTCGATCGAACCTTC.

This sequence joins TRBV7-3 and TRBJ1-1; TRBD1 matches at 7 bases. J gave up 5 bases and V 4 bases, and 10 bases lay outside the gene matches. The CDR3 covers 15 residues. Germline lookup yields CDR1 SGHTA and CDR2 FQGTGA. The chain's CDR3 is CASSWRTGAETEAFF. Written as DNA, the CDR3 is TGTGCCAGCAGCTGGAGAACAGGGGCGGAGACTGAAGCTTTCTTT. Drawing the rest from reference TRBV7-3 and TRBJ1-1, the complete variable domain is GAGVSQTPSNKVTEKGKYVELRCDPISGHTALYWYRQSLGQGPEFLIYFQGTGAADDSGLPNDRFFAVRPEGSVSTLKIQRTERGDSAVYLCASSWRTGAETEAFFGQGTRLTVV.

The chain links TRBV28 to TRBJ1-4; TRBD1 matches at 7 bases. This CDR3 has 14 residues. Germline lookup yields CDR1 MDHEN and CDR2 SYDVKM. Trimming at V came to 8 bases and at J to 8 bases, leaving 11 bases not matched to a gene. This CDR3 is CASAPTGRGEKLFF. The CDR3 DNA reads TGTGCCAGCGCACCGACAGGGAGGGGGGAAAAACTGTTTTTT.

This clone has just one count. The chain is built from TRBV11-2 and TRBJ2-3; TRBD1 might be the D (5 bases). Trimming removed 0 bases from V and 5 bases from J, with 12 bases in between. Germline V gene lookup returns CDR1 SGHAT and CDR2 FQNNGV. The length of the CDR3 is 15 residues. The CDR3 region is CASSLDGGAGDTQYF. The CDR3 bases are TGTGCCAGCAGCTTAGACGGTGGGGCCGGAGATACGCAGTATTTT.

The chain uses TRBV10-3 and TRBJ2-5; no definite D call. This CDR3 has 12 amino acids. The germline gives CDR1 ENHRY, CDR2 SYGVKD. Trimming removed 0 bases from V and 5 bases from J, with 4 bases in between. CDR3 residues: CAISESGETQYF. CDR3 DNA: TGTGCCATCAGTGAGTCTGGGGAGACCCAGTACTTC.

This clone has a handful of counts. The rearrangement links TRBV2 to TRBJ2-7; D uncertain. This CDR3 contains 12 residues. Germline values: CDR1 SNHLY, CDR2 FYNNEI. Deletions cut 3 bases from V and 9 bases from J, with 12 bases between. Here the CDR3 DNA reads TGTGCCAGCAGTGACAGTCTACTCGCGCAGTACTTC. Translation: CASSDSLLAQYF.

In its sample, this clone was seen once. The chain combines TRBV27 with TRBJ1-5; 10 nucleotides match TRBD1. Per germline, CDR1 MNHEY and CDR2 SMNVEV (reference sequence). The CDR3 consists of 17 residues. V shed 1 base, J shed 2 bases, and the junction held 5 bases outside the gene matches. CDR3 DNA: TGTGCCAGCAGTTTATTTTCTGGGACAGGGGGCAATCAGCCCCAGCATTTT. It is translated as CASSLFSGTGGNQPQHF.